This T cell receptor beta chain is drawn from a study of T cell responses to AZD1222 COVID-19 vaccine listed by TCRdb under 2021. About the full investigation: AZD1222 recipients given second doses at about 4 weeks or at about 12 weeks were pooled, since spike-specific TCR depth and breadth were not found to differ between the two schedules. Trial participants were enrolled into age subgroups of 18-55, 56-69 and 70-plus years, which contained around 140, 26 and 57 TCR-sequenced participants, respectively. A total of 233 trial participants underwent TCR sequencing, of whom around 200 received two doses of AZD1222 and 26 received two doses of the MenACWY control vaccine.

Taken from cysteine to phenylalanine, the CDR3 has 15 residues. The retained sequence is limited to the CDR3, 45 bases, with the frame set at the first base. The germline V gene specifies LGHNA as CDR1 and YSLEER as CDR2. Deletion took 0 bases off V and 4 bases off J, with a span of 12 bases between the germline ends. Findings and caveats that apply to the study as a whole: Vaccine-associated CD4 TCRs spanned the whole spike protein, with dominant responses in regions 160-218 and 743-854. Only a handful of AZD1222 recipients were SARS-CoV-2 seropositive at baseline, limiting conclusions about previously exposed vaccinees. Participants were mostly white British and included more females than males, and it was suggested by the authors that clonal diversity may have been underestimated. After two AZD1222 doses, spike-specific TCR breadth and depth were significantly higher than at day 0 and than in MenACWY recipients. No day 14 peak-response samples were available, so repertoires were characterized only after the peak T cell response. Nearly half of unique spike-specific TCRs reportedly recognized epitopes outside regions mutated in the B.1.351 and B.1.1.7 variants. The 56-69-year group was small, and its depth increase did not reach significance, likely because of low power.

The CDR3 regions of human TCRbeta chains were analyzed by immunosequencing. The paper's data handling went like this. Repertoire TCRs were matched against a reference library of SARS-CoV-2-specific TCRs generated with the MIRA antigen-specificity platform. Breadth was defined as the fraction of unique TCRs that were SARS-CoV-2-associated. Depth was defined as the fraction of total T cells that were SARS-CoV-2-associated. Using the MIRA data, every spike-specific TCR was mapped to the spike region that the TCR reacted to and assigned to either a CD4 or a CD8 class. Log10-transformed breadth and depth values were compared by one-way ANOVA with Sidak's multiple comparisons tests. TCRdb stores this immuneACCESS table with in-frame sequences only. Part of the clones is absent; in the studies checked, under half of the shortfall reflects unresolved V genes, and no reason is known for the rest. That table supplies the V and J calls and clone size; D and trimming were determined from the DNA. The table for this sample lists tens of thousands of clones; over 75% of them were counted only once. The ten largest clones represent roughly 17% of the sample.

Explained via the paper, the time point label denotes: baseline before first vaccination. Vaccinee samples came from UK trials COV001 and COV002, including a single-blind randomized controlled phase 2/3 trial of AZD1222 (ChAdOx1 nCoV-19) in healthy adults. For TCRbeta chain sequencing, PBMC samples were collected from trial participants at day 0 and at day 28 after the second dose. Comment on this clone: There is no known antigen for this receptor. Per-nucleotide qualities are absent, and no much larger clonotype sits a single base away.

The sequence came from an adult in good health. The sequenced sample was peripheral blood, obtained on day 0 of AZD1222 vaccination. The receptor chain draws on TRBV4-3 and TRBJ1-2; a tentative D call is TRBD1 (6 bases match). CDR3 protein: CASSQEGTGPYGYTF. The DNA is TGCGCCAGCAGCCAAGAAGGTACAGGGCCCTATGGCTACACCTTC.